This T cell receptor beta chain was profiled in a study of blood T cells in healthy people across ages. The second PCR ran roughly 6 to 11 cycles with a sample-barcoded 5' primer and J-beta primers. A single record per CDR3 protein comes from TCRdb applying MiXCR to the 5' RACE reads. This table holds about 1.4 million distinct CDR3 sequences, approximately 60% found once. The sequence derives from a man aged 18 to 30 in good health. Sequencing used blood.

CDR3 bases: TGTGCCATCAGTGGAACTAGCGGGAGGGCCGGGGAGACCCAGTACTTC. Residues: CAISGTSGRAGETQYF. The rearrangement uses TRBV10-3 and TRBJ2-5, with 13 bases that match TRBD2. The J segment lost 5 bases and the V segment lost 4 bases, leaving 7 bases of the junction unmatched. The CDR3 contains 16 residues. Germline V gene data show CDR1 as ENHRY and CDR2 as SYGVKD.